The 10 T cell receptor beta chains in this list originate from one sample, sequenced in a study of OX40 agonist ivuxolimab in advanced cancers. The method was immunoSEQ multiplex PCR; TCRdb's version includes in-frame clones alone and lacks a portion of them. The sample carries approximately 25,000 clones, 85% recorded once. The sample consisted of CD4+ or CD8+ T cells sorted from blood, taken in a trial of the OX40 agonist ivuxolimab. The receptor source for this set is an adult with an advanced solid tumor such as melanoma, head and neck, liver or kidney cancer.

The rearrangement uses TRBV7-9 and TRBJ2-3; TRBD2 agrees at 8 bases. CDR1 SEHNR and CDR2 FQNEAQ come from the germline V gene (reference sequence). The J segment lost 2 bases and the V segment lost 3 bases, leaving 7 bases of the junction unmatched. The CDR3 sequence is 16 residues long. The CDR3 protein is CASSFSGGQFTDTQYF. In DNA form, the CDR3 reads TGTGCCAGCAGCTTTTCGGGGGGGCAATTCACAGATACGCAGTATTTT.

In its sample, this clone was seen once. The chain employs TRBV2 and TRBJ1-2; D is possibly TRBD1 (5 bases). Germline V gene sequence: CDR1 SNHLY, CDR2 FYNNEI. V lost 3 bases and J 4 bases, leaving 15 bases between the germline ends. This CDR3 comprises 15 residues. CDR3 sequence reads: CASSDEQGTVYGYTF. CDR3 bases: TGTGCCAGCAGTGATGAGCAGGGCACGGTCTATGGCTACACCTTC.

The chain has TRBV10-3 and TRBJ2-1; a weak D match, TRBD2 (6 bases). The CDR3 loop spans 16 amino acids. Looked up from germline, CDR1 is ENHRY and CDR2 is SYGVKD. Trimming removed 0 bases from V and 9 bases from J, with 18 bases in between. The CDR3 sequence is CAISESGAGLGGEQFF. In DNA form, the CDR3 reads TGTGCCATCAGTGAGTCGGGCGCAGGGTTGGGGGGTGAGCAGTTCTTC.

This clone was detected only a few times. The chain joins TRBV28 to TRBJ1-1; D not resolved. This CDR3 is built from 11 residues. V lost 10 bases, J lost 4 bases, and 10 bases lay in between. The germline V gene encodes CDR1 MDHEN and CDR2 SYDVKM. In DNA form, the CDR3 reads TGTGCCACTCACCATGTCACTGAAGCTTTCTTT. It encodes CATHHVTEAFF.

The genes are TRBV4-1 and TRBJ1-4, with D possibly being TRBD1 (6 bases). The CDR3 is made up of 15 amino acids. Trimming shortened V by 0 bases and J by 8 bases, and 13 bases separated the two germline ends. The germline V gene encodes CDR1 MGHRA and CDR2 YSYEKL. The CDR3 bases are TGCGCCAGCAGCCAAGACAACAGGGTGGAGGAAAAACTGTTTTTT. Protein: CASSQDNRVEEKLFF.

The V gene is TRBV4-2, the J gene TRBJ2-1, with 10 bases that match TRBD2. Germline V gene data show CDR1 as LGHNA and CDR2 as YNFKEQ. The CDR3 length is 19 residues. Trimming cost V 4 bases and J 9 bases; bases outside gene matches: 21. The CDR3 protein is CASSPGASASGGIVGEQFF. In DNA form, the CDR3 reads TGTGCCAGCAGCCCGGGTGCCTCCGCTAGCGGGGGCATAGTAGGTGAGCAGTTCTTC.

This rearrangement joins TRBV4-1 to TRBJ2-3; 7 bases are a match to TRBD2. The germline V gene encodes CDR1 MGHRA and CDR2 YSYEKL. This CDR3 is built from 14 residues. The V gene end was trimmed by 6 bases and the J gene end by 3 bases; junction bases not matched to a gene: 6. The CDR3 is CASSSPGGTDTQYF. CDR3 coding DNA: TGCGCCAGCAGTTCTCCGGGGGGAACAGATACGCAGTATTTT.

J is TRBJ1-2 and V is TRBV2; TRBD1 matches 11 bases. This CDR3 is 12 amino acids long. The trim removed 9 bases at V and 6 bases at J, leaving 3 bases unmatched. Per germline, CDR1 SNHLY and CDR2 FYNNEI. The CDR3 coding sequence is TGTGCCAGAGGGACAGGGGGTCATGGCTACACCTTC. This translates into CARGTGGHGYTF.

This chain uses TRBV28 with TRBJ1-5; 8 nucleotides line up with TRBD1. Trimming took 1 base from V and 2 from J; bases not matched to a gene: 4. Germline CDR1 is MDHEN and CDR2 is SYDVKM. The CDR3 length is 16 residues. CDR3 in DNA: TGTGCCAGCAGTTTATCAGGGGGCGTAGGCAATCAGCCCCAGCATTTT. It codes for CASSLSGGVGNQPQHF.

The chain has TRBV12-5 and TRBJ1-2; possibly TRBD1 for D (6 bases). The germline CDR1 and CDR2 sequences are LGHNT and FRNRAP. Between the trimmed V and J ends, which lost 3 bases and 4 bases, there was a span of 15 bases. This CDR3 comprises 15 residues. The CDR3 sequence: CASGFKGVGIYGYTF. CDR3 in DNA: TGTGCTAGTGGTTTTAAGGGGGTTGGGATCTATGGCTACACCTTC. The whole variable domain, filled in from reference TRBV12-5 and TRBJ1-2, reads DARVTQTPRHKVTEMGQEVTMRCQPILGHNTVFWYRQTMMQGLELLAYFRNRAPLDDSGMPKDRFSAEMPDATLATLKIQPSEPRDSAVYFCASGFKGVGIYGYTFGSGTRLTVV.